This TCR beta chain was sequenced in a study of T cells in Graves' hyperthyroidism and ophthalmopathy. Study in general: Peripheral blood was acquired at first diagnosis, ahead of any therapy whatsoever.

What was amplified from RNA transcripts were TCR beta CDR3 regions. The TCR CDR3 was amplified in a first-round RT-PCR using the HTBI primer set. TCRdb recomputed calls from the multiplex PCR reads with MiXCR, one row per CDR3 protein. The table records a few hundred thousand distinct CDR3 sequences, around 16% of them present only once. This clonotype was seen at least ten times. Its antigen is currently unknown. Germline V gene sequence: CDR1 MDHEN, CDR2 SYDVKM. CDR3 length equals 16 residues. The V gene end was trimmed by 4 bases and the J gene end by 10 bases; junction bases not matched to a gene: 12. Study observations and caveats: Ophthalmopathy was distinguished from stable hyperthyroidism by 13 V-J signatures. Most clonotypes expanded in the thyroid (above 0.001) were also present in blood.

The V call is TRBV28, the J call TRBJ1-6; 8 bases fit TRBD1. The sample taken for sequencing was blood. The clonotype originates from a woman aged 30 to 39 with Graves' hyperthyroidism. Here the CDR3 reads CASSSARQGSGSPLHF. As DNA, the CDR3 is TGTGCCAGCAGTTCCGCCAGACAGGGGAGTGGATCACCCCTCCACTTT.